This entry features one T cell receptor beta chain sequence. As yet, its antigen is unknown. Only in-frame clones appear in the TCRdb table, and some are missing; sequencing was by immunoSEQ multiplex PCR. The table has over 150,000 clones, about 87% seen once; the top ten hold 3% to 3.5%. The germline V gene encodes CDR1 SGHAT and CDR2 FQDESV (reference sequence). The CDR3 contains 14 residues. V trimming: 3 bases; J trimming: 2 bases; junction bases outside the gene matches: 3. The sample is drawn from a study of T cell responses to AZD1222 COVID-19 vaccine. Overall study context: Second-dose intervals near 4 or 12 weeks were combined.

Study findings and constraints: Donors were mostly white British, more females; clonal diversity possibly underestimated.

This TCR was sampled from an adult in good health. This chain uses TRBV11-1 with TRBJ1-1; 7 bases agree with TRBD1. The starting material was peripheral blood, obtained on day 0 of AZD1222 vaccination. CDR3 region: CASSFEGANTEAFF. CDR3 nucleotides: TGTGCCAGCAGCTTCGAGGGGGCAAACACTGAAGCTTTCTTT.